The clone carrying this T cell receptor (beta chain) was found a few times. CD45RO/CCR7/CD25/CD127/CD95/CD27 sorting isolated CD4+ naive, central memory, regulatory and stem cell-like memory cells. All sorted populations exceeded 98% purity. Isolated RNA was reverse transcribed in full, so expressed TCRB transcripts were sequenced. Method: immunoSEQ multiplex PCR; TCRdb's copy keeps in-frame clones and lacks some. Of 860,000 or so clones in the sample, about a sixth were seen once. The data originate from a study of beta chain features in type 1 diabetes. Study information: Healthy donors and patients showed comparable age, gender and cell yields.

The specimen was naive CD4+ T cells from blood. The sequence was obtained from a woman aged 18-29 years in good health.

The CDR3 DNA reads TGTGCCAGCAGTTTTCCAGGGAGCTATTCTGGCTACACCTTC. The encoded protein is CASSFPGSYSGYTF. The chain joins TRBV28 to TRBJ1-2; tentatively, D is TRBD1 (5 bases). Germline V gives CDR1 MDHEN, CDR2 SYDVKM. This CDR3 contains 14 residues. Trimming shortened V by 3 bases and J by 7 bases, and 15 bases separated the two germline ends.